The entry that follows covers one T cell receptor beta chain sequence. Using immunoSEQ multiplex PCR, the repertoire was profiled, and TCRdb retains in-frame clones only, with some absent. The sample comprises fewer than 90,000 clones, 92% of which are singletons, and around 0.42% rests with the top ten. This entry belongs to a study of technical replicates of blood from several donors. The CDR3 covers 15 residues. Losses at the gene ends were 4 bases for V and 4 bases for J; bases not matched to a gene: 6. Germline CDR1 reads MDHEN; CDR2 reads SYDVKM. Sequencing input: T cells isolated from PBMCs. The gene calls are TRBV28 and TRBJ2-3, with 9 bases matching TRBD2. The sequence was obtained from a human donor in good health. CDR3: CASSSTSGVPDTQYF. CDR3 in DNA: TGTGCCAGCAGTTCGACTAGCGGAGTACCAGATACGCAGTATTTT.